A single sample is the source of the 13 T cell receptor beta chains below, sequenced in a study of blood T cell repertoires in COVID-19 (dated by TCRdb to the early 2020s). Receptor amplification or capture employed the immunoSEQ multiplex PCR assay. In its TCRdb copy, this immuneACCESS table keeps in-frame sequences only and misses some clones. Where compared with another copy, unresolved V genes explain less than half of these, and the others have no known cause. The sample records some 340,000 clones, less than 85% of which are singletons. Approximately 3.6% of the sample rests with the top ten. The sample was peripheral blood. These receptors were collected from a woman under 30 with acute or convalescent COVID-19.

The chain recombines TRBV7-3 with TRBJ2-1, with D possibly being TRBD2 (6 bases). Deletions cut 1 base from V and 9 bases from J, with 10 bases between. Germline CDR1 is SGHTA and CDR2 is FQGTGA. CDR3 size: 13 residues. CDR3 DNA sequence: TGTGCCAGCAGCTTAAATGTGGAGGGTGAGCAGTTCTTC. Encoded protein: CASSLNVEGEQFF.

The chain combines TRBV6-5 with TRBJ2-7, with TRBD2 matching 8 bases. V lost 8 bases to trimming and J lost 2 bases; unmatched junction nucleotides: 5. From germline, CDR1 is MNHEY and CDR2 SVGAGI. The CDR3 has 13 amino acids. CDR3 nucleotide sequence: TGTGCCAGCGAAACGGGGGGGCCCTACGAGCAGTACTTC. Its protein is CASETGGPYEQYF.

CDR3 amino acids: CASSPRSADPGETQYF. CDR3 coding DNA: TGCGCCAGCAGCCCAAGGTCAGCGGACCCGGGAGAGACCCAGTACTTC. This chain joins TRBV5-1 and TRBJ2-5; a possible D gene is TRBD2 (5 bases). Germline V gene lookup returns CDR1 SGHRS and CDR2 YFSETQ. V lost 4 bases, J lost 4 bases, and 20 bases lay in between. The CDR3 extends over 16 amino acids.

The chain employs TRBV5-5 and TRBJ2-7; a weak D match, TRBD1 (7 bases). Trimming took off 4 bases at V and 3 bases at J, with 14 bases between the two ends. The CDR3 is made up of 14 amino acids. The V gene's germline CDR1 is SGHKS and CDR2 YYEKEE (reference sequence). The CDR3 sequence is CASSPEGQYYEQYF. CDR3 nucleotide sequence: TGTGCCAGCAGCCCGGAGGGACAGTACTACGAGCAGTACTTC.

There are a few counts of this clone. The chain has TRBV7-9 and TRBJ2-3, with no clear D. This CDR3 has 11 residues. Germline CDR1 and CDR2: SEHNR and FQNEAQ (reference sequence). Between the trimmed V and J ends, which lost 9 bases and 0 bases, there was a span of 4 bases. The CDR3 DNA is TGTGCCAGTATTAGCACAGATACGCAGTATTTT. This translates into CASISTDTQYF. The full variable domain, with the rest looked up from reference TRBV7-9 and TRBJ2-3, is DTGVSQNPRHKITKRGQNVTFRCDPISEHNRLYWYRQTLGQGPEFLTYFQNEAQLEKSRLLSDRFSAERPKGSFSTLEIQRTEQGDSAMYLCASISTDTQYFGPGTRLTVL.

The rearrangement joins TRBV7-8 to TRBJ2-5; a weak D match, TRBD2 (6 bases). CDR3 size: 15 residues. Germline CDR1 and CDR2: SGHVS and FQNEAQ. With 3 bases removed from V and 3 bases from J, the gap between germline ends came to 14 bases. The CDR3 DNA is TGTGCCAGCAGCTTCGACCCACAGCGGGAAGAGACCCAGTACTTC. This sequence encodes CASSFDPQREETQYF.

The chain joins TRBV5-4 to TRBJ1-2, with D maybe TRBD1 (5 bases). CDR1 is SGHNT, CDR2 YYREEE, per germline (reference sequence). The CDR3 consists of 13 residues. Trimming left V 2 bases short and J 8 bases short, with 13 bases between. For the CDR3, the DNA is TGTGCCAGCAGCTTAGACAGTGTTAGCGGCTACACCTTC. It yields the protein CASSLDSVSGYTF. Full variable domain (outside the CDR3, taken from reference TRBV5-4 and TRBJ1-2): ETGVTQSPTHLIKTRGQQVTLRCSSQSGHNTVSWYQQALGQGPQFIFQYYREEENGRGNFPPRFSGLQFPNYSSELNVNALELDDSALYLCASSLDSVSGYTFGSGTRLTVV.

The rearrangement uses TRBV9 and TRBJ2-3, with D perhaps TRBD2 (5 bases). Germline CDR1 and CDR2: SGDLS and YYNGEE. There are 15 residues in the CDR3. The V end was cut by 0 bases, the J end by 2 bases, with 10 bases between. The CDR3 reads CASSVVAADTDTQYF. The CDR3 DNA is TGTGCCAGCAGCGTAGTTGCAGCGGACACAGATACGCAGTATTTT.

The chain recombines TRBV29-1 with TRBJ2-3, with TRBD1 matching 7 bases. The CDR3 covers 14 residues. CDR1 SQVTM and CDR2 ANQGSEA come from the germline V gene. Trimming took 4 bases from V and 6 from J; bases not matched to a gene: 10. The CDR3 here is CSVGEGTVRDTQYF. The CDR3 DNA reads TGCAGCGTTGGTGAGGGGACAGTGAGGGATACGCAGTATTTT.

The chain links TRBV12-3 or TRBV12-4 to TRBJ2-7, with TRBD1 matching 11 bases. This CDR3 is 13 amino acids long. Losses at the gene ends were 3 bases for V and 5 bases for J; bases not matched to a gene: 0. CDR3 nucleotide sequence: TGTGCCAGCAGTTTGGGACAGGGGGACGAGCAGTACTTC. Its translation is CASSLGQGDEQYF.

Note on this clone: Within the sample, other DNA sequences also encode this same CDR3. The chain combines TRBV28 with TRBJ1-1; possibly TRBD1 for D (5 bases). V shed 4 bases and J shed 5 bases, with 14 bases lying between them. Germline CDR1 is MDHEN and CDR2 is SYDVKM. This CDR3 is built from 14 residues. The CDR3 here is CASSSTTGGTEAFF. DNA for the CDR3: TGTGCCAGCAGTTCCACTACAGGTGGGACTGAAGCTTTCTTT.

For this clone: A junction boundary mismatches the germline segment, possibly from a read error. The chain recombines TRBV5-1 with TRBJ2-2; D unclear. Per the germline V gene, CDR1 is SGHRS and CDR2 is YFSETQ. The CDR3 has 12 amino acids. The CDR3 loop reads CASSWASGELFF. CDR3 DNA: TGCGCCAGCAGTTGGGCATCCGGTGAGCTGTTTTTT.

This chain joins TRBV9 and TRBJ2-5, with a tentative D call TRBD1 (5 bases). The CDR3 runs 13 residues. Trimming pared 3 bases from V and 3 bases from J, leaving 9 bases between. Germline loops: CDR1 SGDLS, CDR2 YYNGEE. CDR3 bases: TGTGCCAGCAGCGCGGACATAAAAGAGACCCAGTACTTC. It is translated as CASSADIKETQYF. Together with reference TRBV9 and TRBJ2-5, the CDR3 gives the full variable domain: DSGVTQTPKHLITATGQRVTLRCSPRSGDLSVYWYQQSLDQGLQFLIQYYNGEERAKGNILERFSAQQFPDLHSELNLSSLELGDSALYFCASSADIKETQYFGPGTRLLVL.